This TCR beta chain derives from a study of shared clonotypes between healthy human individuals. This CDR3 spans 15 amino acids. The germline V gene has CDR1 MNHEY and CDR2 SMNVEV (reference sequence). The ends lost 7 bases at V and 4 bases at J; junction bases unmatched: 10. Concerning this clone: What it binds is not known.

Study-level results: It was observed that 5% to 6% of naive CD4 clonotypes were shared across a few donors. Generation probability values for non-shared clonotypes were lower than those for clonotypes shared by all four donors.

TCRdb keeps only in-frame clones here, not all; method: immunoSEQ multiplex PCR. The sample has just over 2,000,000 clones, 85% to 95% seen once; the top ten hold around 0.13%. The sample was naive CD4+ T cells sorted from blood. Stated subset: CD45RA+ positively selected. This rearrangement joins TRBV27 to TRBJ1-2; TRBD1 aligns across 9 bases. The receptor's source is a young man in good health. The CDR3 region has the DNA TGTGCCAGCAAAAAAGGGGACAGGGAATCCTATGGCTACACCTTC. Translated: CASKKGDRESYGYTF.